These T cell receptor beta chains were read from a single sample in a study of blood T cell repertoires in COVID-19. TCRdb's copy holds only in-frame clones and misses some; the assay was immunoSEQ multiplex PCR. The repertoire includes approximately 220,000 clones, about four fifths of them detected once, and roughly 2.7% sits in the top ten. The sequencing input was peripheral blood. The receptors were gathered from a woman aged 40 to 55 with active or convalescent COVID-19. The CDR3 runs from the conserved cysteine through the conserved F or W.

V gene,J gene,CDR3 protein
TRBV9,TRBJ2-2,CASSALPGELFF
TRBV5-4,TRBJ1-6,CASSLGTVSPLHF
TRBV7-2,TRBJ2-2,CASSTRQGRTGELFF
TRBV9,TRBJ1-1,CASSVRAGDLNTEAFF
TRBV6-5,TRBJ1-1,CASFGWNTEAFF
TRBV7-2,TRBJ2-4,CASSLTSGRALAKNIQYF
TRBV15,TRBJ2-7,CATSRDPGVLYEQYF
TRBV19,TRBJ1-1,CASSFRGPRTEAFF
TRBV6-5,TRBJ2-3,CASSYSGRLNTDTQYF
TRBV24-1,TRBJ2-5,CATSDPGQGILETQYF
TRBV4-1,TRBJ2-7,CASSQVGNYEQYF
TRBV5-4,TRBJ2-7,CASSFTAGGSYEQYF
TRBV7-2,TRBJ2-7,CASSSHRGGSYEQYF
TRBV24-1,TRBJ2-5,CATSDIRQGTRETQYF
TRBV9,TRBJ2-7,CASSVSTGAYEQYF
TRBV29-1,TRBJ1-2,CSVSPSGGGDGYTF
TRBV19,TRBJ1-5,CASSIETAARYSNQPQHF
TRBV4-3,TRBJ1-5,CASSQAGGGKPQHF
TRBV7-9,TRBJ2-7,CASSLGAGDEQYF
TRBV14,TRBJ2-5,CASSQGTMVETQYF
TRBV24-1,TRBJ2-5,CATSDTGQERRETQYF
TRBV10-2,TRBJ2-2,CASRTGGGLYGELFF
TRBV30,TRBJ1-2,CAWSGIRGSKYGYTF
TRBV24-1,TRBJ1-5,CATSASSNQPQHF
TRBV15,TRBJ1-1,CATSRPSAWTGGTEAFF
TRBV29-1,TRBJ2-4,CSVGTGGPLAKNIQYF
TRBV21-1,TRBJ2-6,CASSPRGDRISGANVLTF
TRBV20-1,TRBJ2-3,CSASGTRDTDTQYF
TRBV30,TRBJ2-3,CAWTPAGPGPSTDTQYF
TRBV6-6,TRBJ2-5,CASSYPQETQYF
TRBV6-5,TRBJ2-2,CASSYSSGSSGELFF
TRBV6-6,TRBJ1-3,CAIRRGSGNTIYF
TRBV10-2,TRBJ1-3,CASGESSGNTIYF
TRBV9,TRBJ1-2,CASSVAQYGQGEVYGYTF
TRBV5-4,TRBJ1-2,CASSPLTGAVSSNYGYTF
TRBV27,TRBJ1-1,CASSLRGSSAEAFF
TRBV12-3/TRBV12-4,TRBJ2-3,CASSSVTSDTQYF
TRBV5-1,TRBJ2-5,CASSFSGTLEGETQYF
TRBV25-1,TRBJ2-5,CASNSPGVEETQYF
TRBV27,TRBJ1-5,CASSPGTPLGNQPQHF
TRBV6-5,TRBJ1-1,CASRTGGVNTEAFF
TRBV15,TRBJ2-1,CATSRNLAAGGNEQFF
TRBV7-3,TRBJ1-6,CASSPQGSGSPLHF
TRBV19,TRBJ2-7,CASSYSGLGEQYF
TRBV5-6,TRBJ1-1,CASSSRTGVDTEAFF
TRBV20-1,TRBJ1-2,CSASSDISVYGYTF
TRBV6-5,TRBJ1-4,CASSSGTGEEKLFF
TRBV10-3,TRBJ1-2,CASSGQGANYGYTF
TRBV7-2,TRBJ2-5,CASSLSGSNGQETQYF
TRBV6-5,TRBJ2-4,CASSPGGLAKNIQYF